This TCR beta chain derives from a study of T-cell reconstitution after alpha-beta-depleted transplantation in children. Study results and limitations: Some patients owed their high day-60 TCRbeta diversity to surviving recipient T cells and thymic progenitors. Expanded clones from the graft, numbering several hundred, reportedly supplied alpha-beta T cells about two months after transplant.

Trimming at V came to 7 bases and at J to 4 bases, leaving 6 bases not matched to a gene. Germline lookup yields CDR1 SQVTM and CDR2 ANQGSEA. The CDR3 is made up of 12 amino acids. In regard to this clonotype: The antigen is undetermined.

Library preparation (for TCRbeta) was performed with unique molecular identifiers. MiXCR was run by TCRdb on the PCR reads, yielding one entry per CDR3 protein. Among under 50,000 distinct CDR3 sequences listed, around a tenth were seen once. This chain links TRBV29-1 with TRBJ1-2; 7 nucleotides agree with TRBD1. The specimen comprised PBMCs, mostly from graft donor cells, sampled 60 days after TCRalphabeta/CD19-depleted stem cell transplant. The receptor was derived from a male patient aged 2 to 9 who had a stem cell transplant for chronic granulomatous disease, so the T cells may come from the graft donor. This CDR3 reads CSAPGGPYGYTF. As DNA, the CDR3 is TGCAGCGCCCCAGGGGGGCCCTATGGCTACACCTTC.